The present TCR beta chain was sequenced within a study of early T cells in non-severe SARS-CoV-2 infection. About the research overall: Chains stayed unpaired after sequencing of bulk RNA from unsorted whole blood.

Study outcomes and limitations: Sequences matched to VDJdb favored anti-spike CD8 responses, while private and CD4 specificities were missed.

On this clonotype: The antigen remains undetermined.

V trimming: 7 bases; J trimming: 5 bases; junction bases outside the gene matches: 15. The germline gives CDR1 MDHEN, CDR2 SYDVKM. The CDR3 has 16 residues. Researchers tagged individual cDNA molecules with unique molecular identifiers. TCRdb re-analysed the 5' RACE reads in MiXCR, keeping a single row per CDR3 protein. In the table there are roughly 34,000 distinct CDR3 sequences, around 6.5% of which are singletons. V is TRBV28 and J is TRBJ2-7; TRBD1 agrees at 9 bases. The clonotype comes from an adult who was a healthcare worker with PCR-confirmed SARS-CoV-2 infection or an uninfected control (not recorded which). The sample was whole blood, taken at baseline. The CDR3 coding sequence is TGTGCCAGCACCATCGGGGGAGGGACAGGGCAAAACGAGCAGTACTTC. Its translation is CASTIGGGTGQNEQYF.